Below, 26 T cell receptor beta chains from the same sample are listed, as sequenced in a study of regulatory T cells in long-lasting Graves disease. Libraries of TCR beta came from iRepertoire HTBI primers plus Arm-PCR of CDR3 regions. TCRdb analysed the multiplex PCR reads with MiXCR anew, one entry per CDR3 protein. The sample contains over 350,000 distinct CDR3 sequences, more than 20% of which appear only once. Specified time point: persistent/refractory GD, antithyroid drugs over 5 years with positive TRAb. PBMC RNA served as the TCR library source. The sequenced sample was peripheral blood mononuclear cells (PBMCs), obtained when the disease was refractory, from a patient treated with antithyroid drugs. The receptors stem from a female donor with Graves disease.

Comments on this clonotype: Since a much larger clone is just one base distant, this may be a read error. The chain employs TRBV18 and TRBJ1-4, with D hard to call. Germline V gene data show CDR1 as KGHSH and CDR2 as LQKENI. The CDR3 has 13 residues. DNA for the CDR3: TGTGCCAGCTCACCAGCTAGTAATGGAAAACTGTTTTTT. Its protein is CASSPASNGKLFF.

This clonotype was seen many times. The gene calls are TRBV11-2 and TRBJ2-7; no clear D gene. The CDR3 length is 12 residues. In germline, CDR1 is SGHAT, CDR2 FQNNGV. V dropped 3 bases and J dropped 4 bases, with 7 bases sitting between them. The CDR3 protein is CASSFVQYEQYF. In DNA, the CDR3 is TGTGCCAGCAGCTTTGTTCAATACGAGCAGTACTTC.

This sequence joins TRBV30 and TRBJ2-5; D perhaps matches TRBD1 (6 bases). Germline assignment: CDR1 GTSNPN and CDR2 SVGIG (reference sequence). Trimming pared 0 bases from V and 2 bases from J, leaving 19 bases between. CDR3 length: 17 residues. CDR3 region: CAWSVLGRGRYQETQYF. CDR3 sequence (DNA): TGTGCCTGGAGTGTACTGGGCAGGGGAAGATATCAAGAGACCCAGTACTTC.

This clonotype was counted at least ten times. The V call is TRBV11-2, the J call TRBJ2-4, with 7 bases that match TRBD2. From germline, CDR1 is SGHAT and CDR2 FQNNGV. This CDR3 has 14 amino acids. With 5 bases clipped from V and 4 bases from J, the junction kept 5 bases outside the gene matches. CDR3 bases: TGTGCCAGCAGCCCGGGGCGGGGGAAAAACATTCAGTACTTC. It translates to CASSPGRGKNIQYF.

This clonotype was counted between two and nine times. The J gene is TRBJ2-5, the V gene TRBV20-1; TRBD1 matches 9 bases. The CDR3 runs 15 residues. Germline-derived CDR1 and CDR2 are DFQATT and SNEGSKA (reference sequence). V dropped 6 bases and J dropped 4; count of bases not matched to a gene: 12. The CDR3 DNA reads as TGCAGTGCCAAGGCAACCGGGACAGGGAGAGAGACCCAGTACTTC. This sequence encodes CSAKATGTGRETQYF.

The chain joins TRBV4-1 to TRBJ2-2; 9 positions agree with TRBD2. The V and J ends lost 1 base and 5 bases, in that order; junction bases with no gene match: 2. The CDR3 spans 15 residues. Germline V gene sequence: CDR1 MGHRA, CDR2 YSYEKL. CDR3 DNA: TGCGCCAGCAGCCAAGCGGGACTAGCAACCGGGGAGCTGTTTTTT. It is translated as CASSQAGLATGELFF.

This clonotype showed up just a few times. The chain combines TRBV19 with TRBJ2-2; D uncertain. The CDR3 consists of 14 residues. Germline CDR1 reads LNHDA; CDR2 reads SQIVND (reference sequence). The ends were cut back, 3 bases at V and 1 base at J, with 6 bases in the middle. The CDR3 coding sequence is TGTGCCAGTAGTATCTGGGGGAACACCGGGGAGCTGTTTTTT. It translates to CASSIWGNTGELFF.

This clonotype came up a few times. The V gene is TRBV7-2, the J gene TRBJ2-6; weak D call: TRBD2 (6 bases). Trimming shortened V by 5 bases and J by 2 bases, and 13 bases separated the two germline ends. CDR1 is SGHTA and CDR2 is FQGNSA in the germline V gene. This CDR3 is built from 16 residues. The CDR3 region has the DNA TGTGCCAGCAGCACGAGGTGGAGGGCTGGGGCCAACGTCCTGACTTTC. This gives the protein CASSTRWRAGANVLTF.

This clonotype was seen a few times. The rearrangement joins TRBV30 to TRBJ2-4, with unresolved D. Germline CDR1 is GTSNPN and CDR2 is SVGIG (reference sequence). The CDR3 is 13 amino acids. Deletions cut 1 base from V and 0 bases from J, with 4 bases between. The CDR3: CAWSGRAKNIQYF. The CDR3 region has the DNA TGTGCCTGGAGTGGCAGAGCCAAAAACATTCAGTACTTC.

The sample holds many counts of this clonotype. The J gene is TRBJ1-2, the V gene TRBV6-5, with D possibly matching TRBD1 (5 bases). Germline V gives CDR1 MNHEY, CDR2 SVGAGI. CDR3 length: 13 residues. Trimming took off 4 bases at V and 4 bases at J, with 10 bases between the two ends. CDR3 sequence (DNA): TGTGCCAGCAGTTCGGCAGGGACCTATGGCTACACCTTC. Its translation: CASSSAGTYGYTF.

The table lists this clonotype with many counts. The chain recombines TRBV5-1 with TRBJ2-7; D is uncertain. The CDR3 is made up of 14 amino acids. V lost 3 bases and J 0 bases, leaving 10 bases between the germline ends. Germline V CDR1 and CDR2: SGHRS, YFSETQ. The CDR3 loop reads CASSSTSSSYEQYF. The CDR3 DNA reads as TGCGCCAGCAGCTCCACCAGCAGCTCCTACGAGCAGTACTTC.

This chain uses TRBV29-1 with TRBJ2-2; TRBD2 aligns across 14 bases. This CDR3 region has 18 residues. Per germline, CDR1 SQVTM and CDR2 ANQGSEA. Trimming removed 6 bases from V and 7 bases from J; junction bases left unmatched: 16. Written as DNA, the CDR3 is TGCAGCGTCGGAGTGGGACTAGCGGGAGAGAGGTCTGTCGGGGAGCTGTTTTTT. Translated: CSVGVGLAGERSVGELFF.

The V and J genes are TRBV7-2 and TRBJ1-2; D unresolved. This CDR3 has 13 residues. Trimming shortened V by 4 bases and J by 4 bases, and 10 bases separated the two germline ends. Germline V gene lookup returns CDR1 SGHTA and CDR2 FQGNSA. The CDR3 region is CTSSSGASYGYTF. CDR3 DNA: TGTACCAGCAGCTCCGGAGCCAGCTATGGCTACACCTTC.

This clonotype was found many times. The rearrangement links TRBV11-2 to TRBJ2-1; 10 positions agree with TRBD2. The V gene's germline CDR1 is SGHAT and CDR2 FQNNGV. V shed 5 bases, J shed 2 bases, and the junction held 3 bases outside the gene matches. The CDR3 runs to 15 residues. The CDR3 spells CASSETSGAYNEQFF. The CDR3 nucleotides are TGTGCCAGCAGCGAAACTAGCGGGGCCTACAATGAGCAGTTCTTC.

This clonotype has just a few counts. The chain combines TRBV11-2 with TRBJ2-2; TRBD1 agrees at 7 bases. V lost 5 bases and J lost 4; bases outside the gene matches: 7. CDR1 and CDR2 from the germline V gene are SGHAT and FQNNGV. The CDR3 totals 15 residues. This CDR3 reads CASSPQGVGTGELFF. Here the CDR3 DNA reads TGTGCCAGCAGCCCGCAGGGGGTTGGCACCGGGGAGCTGTTTTTT.

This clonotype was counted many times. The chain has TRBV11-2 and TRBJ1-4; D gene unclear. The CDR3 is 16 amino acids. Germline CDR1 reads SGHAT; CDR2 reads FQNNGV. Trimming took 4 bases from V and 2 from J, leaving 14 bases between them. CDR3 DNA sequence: TGTGCCAGCAGCTCCCCTATGCGGGGTACTAATGAAAAACTGTTTTTT. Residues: CASSSPMRGTNEKLFF. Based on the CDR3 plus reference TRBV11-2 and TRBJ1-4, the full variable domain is EAGVAQSPRYKIIEKRQSVAFWCNPISGHATLYWYQQILGQGPKLLIQFQNNGVVDDSQLPKDRFSAERLKGVDSTLKIQPAKLEDSAVYLCASSSPMRGTNEKLFFGSGTQLSVL.

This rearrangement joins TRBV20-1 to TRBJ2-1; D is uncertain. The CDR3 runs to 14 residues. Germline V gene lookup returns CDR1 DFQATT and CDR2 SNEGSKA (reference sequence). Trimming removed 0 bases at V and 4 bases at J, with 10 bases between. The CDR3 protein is CSARDLVAYNEQFF. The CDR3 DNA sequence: TGCAGTGCTAGAGATCTTGTGGCTTACAATGAGCAGTTCTTC.

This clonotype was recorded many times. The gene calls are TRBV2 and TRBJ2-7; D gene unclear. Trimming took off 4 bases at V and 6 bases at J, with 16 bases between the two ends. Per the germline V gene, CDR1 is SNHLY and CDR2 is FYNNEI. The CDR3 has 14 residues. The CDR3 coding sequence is TGTGCCAGCAGTGTTTATCGTACCCCCATCGAGCAGTACTTC. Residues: CASSVYRTPIEQYF. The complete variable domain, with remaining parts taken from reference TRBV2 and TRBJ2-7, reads EPEVTQTPSHQVTQMGQEVILRCVPISNHLYFYWYRQILGQKVEFLVSFYNNEISEKSEIFDDQFSVERPDGSNFTLKIRSTKLEDSAMYFCASSVYRTPIEQYFGPGTRLTVT.

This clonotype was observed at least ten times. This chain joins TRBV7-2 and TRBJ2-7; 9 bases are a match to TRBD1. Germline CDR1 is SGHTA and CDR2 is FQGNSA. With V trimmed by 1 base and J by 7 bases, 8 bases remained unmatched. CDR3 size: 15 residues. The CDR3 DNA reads TGTGCCAGCAGCTTAGGGGGACAGGGATTATTTGAGCAGTACTTC. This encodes CASSLGGQGLFEQYF.

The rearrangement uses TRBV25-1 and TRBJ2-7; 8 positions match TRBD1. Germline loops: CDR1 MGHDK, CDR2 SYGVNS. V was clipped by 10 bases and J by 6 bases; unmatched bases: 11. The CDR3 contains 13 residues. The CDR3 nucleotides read TGTGCCACAGAGGCCGGGACAGGTTTCGAGCAGTACTTC. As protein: CATEAGTGFEQYF.

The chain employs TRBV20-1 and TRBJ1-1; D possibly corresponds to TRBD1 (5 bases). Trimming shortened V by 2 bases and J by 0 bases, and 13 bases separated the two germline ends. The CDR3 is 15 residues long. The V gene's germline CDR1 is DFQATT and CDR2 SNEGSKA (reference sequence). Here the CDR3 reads CSARKSGQMNTEAFF. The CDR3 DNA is TGCAGTGCTAGAAAGTCAGGGCAAATGAACACTGAAGCTTTCTTT.

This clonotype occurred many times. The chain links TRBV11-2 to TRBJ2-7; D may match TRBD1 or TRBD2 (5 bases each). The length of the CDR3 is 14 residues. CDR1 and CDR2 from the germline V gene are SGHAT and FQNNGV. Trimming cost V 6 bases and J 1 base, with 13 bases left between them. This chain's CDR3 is CASSLGRRSYEQYF. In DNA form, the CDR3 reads TGTGCCAGCAGTTTGGGACGGAGATCCTACGAGCAGTACTTC.

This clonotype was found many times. This chain's CDR3 is CSAWDRGQETQYF. CDR3 in DNA: TGCAGCGCGTGGGACAGGGGCCAAGAGACCCAGTACTTC. The chain recombines TRBV29-1 with TRBJ2-5, with 10 bases aligning to TRBD1. J gave up 1 base and V 7 bases, and 3 bases lay outside the gene matches. Per the germline V gene, CDR1 is SQVTM and CDR2 is ANQGSEA. The CDR3 runs 13 residues.

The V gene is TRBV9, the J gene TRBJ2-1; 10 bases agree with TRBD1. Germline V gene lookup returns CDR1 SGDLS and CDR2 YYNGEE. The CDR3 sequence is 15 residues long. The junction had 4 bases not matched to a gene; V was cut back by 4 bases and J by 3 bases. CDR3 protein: CASSPGTGVYNEQFF. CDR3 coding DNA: TGTGCCAGCAGCCCCGGGACAGGGGTCTACAATGAGCAGTTCTTC.

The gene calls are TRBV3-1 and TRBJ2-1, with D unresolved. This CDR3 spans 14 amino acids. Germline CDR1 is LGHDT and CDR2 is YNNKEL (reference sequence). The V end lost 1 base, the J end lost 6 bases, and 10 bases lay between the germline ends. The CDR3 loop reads CASSQGLGSNEQFF. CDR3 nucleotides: TGTGCCAGCAGCCAAGGTCTCGGCAGCAATGAGCAGTTCTTC.

The CDR3 DNA is TGCAGTGCTATCCCTAGCGGAAGTTACAATGAGCAGTTCTTC. Translating gives CSAIPSGSYNEQFF. J is TRBJ2-1 and V is TRBV20-1; 7 bases line up with TRBD2. Germline V lookup: CDR1 DFQATT, CDR2 SNEGSKA (reference sequence). The CDR3 runs 14 residues. J gave up 4 bases and V 4 bases, and 7 bases lay outside the gene matches.